This T cell receptor beta chain appears in the sequencing data of a study of a mutant IDH1 vaccine in newly diagnosed glioma. Study in general: Treated patients, roughly 62% male and approximately 38% female, averaged about 40 years of age. Before enrollment, patients got radiotherapy alone, temozolomide alone, or mostly the combination.

Germline CDR1 and CDR2: LNHNV and YYDKDF (reference sequence). V was shortened by 1 base and J by 4 bases, with 10 bases between the two germline ends. This CDR3 spans 14 amino acids. Sequencing was performed with immunoSEQ multiplex PCR; in TCRdb, only in-frame clones are kept and a portion is missing. The sample consists of 35,000 to 40,000 clones, approximately 78% of them appearing once. The time point here: baseline, week 1 (first vaccination visit). Sample treatment: pre-vaccination baseline after standard-of-care therapy. The genes are TRBV15 and TRBJ1-1, with a tentative D call TRBD1 (6 bases). Sequencing was performed on PBMCs, taken from a glioma patient treated with radiotherapy, temozolomide or both. The source of this sequence is a man aged 35 to 55 with glioma. Some clones in this sample may be carry-over from other donors' samples. The CDR3 DNA sequence: TGTGCCACCAGCAGAGTAGGGGGGAGCACTGAAGCTTTCTTT. As protein: CATSRVGGSTEAFF. Together with reference TRBV15 and TRBJ1-1, the CDR3 gives the full variable domain: DAMVIQNPRYQVTQFGKPVTLSCSQTLNHNVMYWYQQKSSQAPKLLFHYYDKDFNNEADTPDNFQSRRPNTSFCFLDIRSPGLGDTAMYLCATSRVGGSTEAFFGQGTRLTVV.